Listed below are T cell receptor beta chains from one sample, sequenced in a study of blood T cell repertoires in COVID-19. The data were produced by immunoSEQ multiplex PCR, yet TCRdb's version contains in-frame clones alone and is incomplete. This sample has a few hundred thousand clones, with roughly 85% found just once. Sequences were obtained from PBMCs or T cells enriched from blood (not recorded which). The receptors were sampled from a woman aged 45-59 years who had recovered from COVID-19. CDR3s include the opening cysteine and the closing phenylalanine or tryptophan. The D gene is left open where the match is weak. Part of the rows lack a size; the others show once, few, many or a class for expanded clones.

cdr3_nt,cdr3_aa,j_call,v_call,d_call,clone_size
TGTGCCAGCAGTGTACAGGGTTGGGCCAATCAGCCCCAGCATTTT,CASSVQGWANQPQHF,TRBJ1-5,TRBV27,-,-
TGTGCCAGCAGTTCGGGACAGGGGGGCTCTGGAAACACCATATATTTT,CASSSGQGGSGNTIYF,TRBJ1-3,TRBV6-5,TRBD1,-
TGTGCCAGCAGCTGGGGGACTAGCGGGAACACCGGGGAGCTGTTTTTT,CASSWGTSGNTGELFF,TRBJ2-2,TRBV5-6,TRBD2,-
TGTGCCAGCAGCACGACGCGGGGCCTGGATACGCAGTATTTT,CASSTTRGLDTQYF,TRBJ2-3,TRBV7-9,-,-
TGTGCCAGCAGTGATGATTTAGGGACAGCTGAAGCTTTCTTT,CASSDDLGTAEAFF,TRBJ1-1,TRBV2,TRBD1,-
TGTGCCAGTAGTCACAGGGGCCCCGGGGAAAAACTGTTTTTT,CASSHRGPGEKLFF,TRBJ1-4,TRBV19,TRBD1,-
TGTGCCAGCAGCCCAGGGGGCGCCGGATATAATTCACCCCTCCACTTT,CASSPGGAGYNSPLHF,TRBJ1-6,TRBV5-6,TRBD1,-
TGTGCCAGCAGTGTCGCCCAGACGAGGGTCGGGGAGCTGTTTTTT,CASSVAQTRVGELFF,TRBJ2-2,TRBV2,-,-
TGTGCCAGCAGCTTAGATGACGGCGGGACGATCCCCTACGAGCAGTACTTC,CASSLDDGGTIPYEQYF,TRBJ2-7,TRBV11-2,-,-
TGTGCCAGCAGCTTGGGGTACCGCCAGACGGGGGTAAACTATGGCTACACCTTC,CASSLGYRQTGVNYGYTF,TRBJ1-2,TRBV5-4,-,medium-sized
TGTGCCAGTAGTATTATGGGGCCTGGGGCCAACGTCCTGACTTTC,CASSIMGPGANVLTF,TRBJ2-6,TRBV19,-,medium-sized
TGCAGTGCTAGACAGTCTACTGAAGCTTTCTTT,CSARQSTEAFF,TRBJ1-1,TRBV20-1,-,once
TGTGCCAGCAGTAAACCGGGATCCTCCTACAATGAGCAGTTCTTC,CASSKPGSSYNEQFF,TRBJ2-1,TRBV28,-,-
TGTGCCAGCAGTTTAGGGCCGAACACTGAAGCTTTCTTT,CASSLGPNTEAFF,TRBJ1-1,TRBV12-3/TRBV12-4,-,once
TGTGCCAGCAGCGTAGCTAAGTGGAATGAGCAGTTCTTC,CASSVAKWNEQFF,TRBJ2-1,TRBV9,-,-
TGTGCCAGCAGTTACACAGGGAGTGACACTGAAGCTTTCTTT,CASSYTGSDTEAFF,TRBJ1-1,TRBV6-5,-,-